The present entry profiles one TCR beta chain with its context. A far bigger clonotype differs at one base, so this is likely a read error. The data were obtained in a study of Ad26.COV2.S vaccination and SARS-CoV-2 variants. This CDR3 has 11 amino acids. Germline V gene sequence: CDR1 SGHAT, CDR2 FQNNGV. With 2 bases removed from V and 5 bases from J, the gap between germline ends came to 4 bases. Treatment meaning: around 19 received Ad26.COV2.S at low or high dose, single or two shots; five or six received placebo; per-sample allocation not given. Sampling was performed 63 days after the first vaccine or placebo injection. Vaccine was an Ad26 vector expressing Wuhan-strain SARS-CoV-2 spike. Sequenced by immunoSEQ multiplex PCR; TCRdb stores in-frame clones only, minus some. The sample contains a few hundred thousand clones, 88% of which appear only once.

Sequencing used peripheral blood, obtained in a trial of Ad26.COV2.S vaccine versus placebo. The chain recombines TRBV11-2 with TRBJ2-7; no reliable D call. The sequence was obtained from a person aged 18-65 years who received the Ad26.COV2.S COVID-19 vaccine or a placebo. In nucleotides, the CDR3 is TGTGCCAGCAGCTTATCCCACGAGCAGTACTTC. Amino acids: CASSLSHEQYF.